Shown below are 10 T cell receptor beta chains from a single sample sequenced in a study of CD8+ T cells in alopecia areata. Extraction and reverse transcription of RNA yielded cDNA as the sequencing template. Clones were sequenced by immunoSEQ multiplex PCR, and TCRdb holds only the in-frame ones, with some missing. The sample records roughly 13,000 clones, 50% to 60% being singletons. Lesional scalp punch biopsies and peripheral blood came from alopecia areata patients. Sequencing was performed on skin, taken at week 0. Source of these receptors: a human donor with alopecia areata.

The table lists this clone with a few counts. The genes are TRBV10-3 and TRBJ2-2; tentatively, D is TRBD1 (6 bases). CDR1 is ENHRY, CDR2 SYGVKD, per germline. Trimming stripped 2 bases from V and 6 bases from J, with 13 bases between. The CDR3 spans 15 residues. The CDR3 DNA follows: TGTGCCATCAGTGAGGACAGGCCGCCGGCCGGGGAGCTGTTTTTT. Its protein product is CAISEDRPPAGELFF.

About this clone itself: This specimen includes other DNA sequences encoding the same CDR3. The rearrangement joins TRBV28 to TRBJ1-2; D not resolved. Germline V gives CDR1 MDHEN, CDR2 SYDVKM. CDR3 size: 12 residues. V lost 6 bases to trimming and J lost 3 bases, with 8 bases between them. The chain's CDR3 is CASRGRDYGYTF. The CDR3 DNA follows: TGTGCCAGCAGAGGACGGGACTATGGCTACACCTTC.

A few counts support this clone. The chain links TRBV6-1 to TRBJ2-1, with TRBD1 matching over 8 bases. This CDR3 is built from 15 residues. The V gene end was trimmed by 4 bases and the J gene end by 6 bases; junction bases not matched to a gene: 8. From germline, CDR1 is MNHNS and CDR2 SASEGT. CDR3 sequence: CASSVTGEGGNEQFF. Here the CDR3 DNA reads TGTGCCAGCAGTGTGACAGGGGAAGGCGGCAATGAGCAGTTCTTC.

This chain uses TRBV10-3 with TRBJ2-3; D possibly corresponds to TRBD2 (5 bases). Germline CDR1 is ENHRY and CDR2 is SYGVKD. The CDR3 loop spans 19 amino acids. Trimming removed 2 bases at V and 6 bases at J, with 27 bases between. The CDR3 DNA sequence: TGTGCCATCAGTGAGCCACCCCCGCGGACTGGGCTGGTATGGGATACGCAGTATTTT. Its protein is CAISEPPPRTGLVWDTQYF.

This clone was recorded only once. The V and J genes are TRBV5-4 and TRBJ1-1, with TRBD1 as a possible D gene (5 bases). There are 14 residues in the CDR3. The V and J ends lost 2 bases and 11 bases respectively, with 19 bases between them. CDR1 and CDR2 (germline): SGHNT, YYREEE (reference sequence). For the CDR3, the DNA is TGTGCCAGCAGCTTTGAGAAGGGGCGGCGTTTGGCTTTCTTT. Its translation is CASSFEKGRRLAFF.

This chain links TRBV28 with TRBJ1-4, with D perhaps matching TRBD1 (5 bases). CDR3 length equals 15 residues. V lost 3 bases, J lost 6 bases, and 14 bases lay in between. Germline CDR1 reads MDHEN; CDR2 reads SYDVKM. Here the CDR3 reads CASSFGGRGDEKLFF. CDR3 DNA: TGTGCCAGCAGTTTTGGGGGAAGAGGGGATGAAAAACTGTTTTTT.

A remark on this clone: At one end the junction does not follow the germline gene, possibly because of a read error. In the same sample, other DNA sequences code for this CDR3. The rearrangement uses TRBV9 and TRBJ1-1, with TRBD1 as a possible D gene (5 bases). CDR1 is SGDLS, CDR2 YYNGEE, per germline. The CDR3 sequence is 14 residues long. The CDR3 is CASSVGQANTEAFF. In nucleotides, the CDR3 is TGCGCCAGCAGCGTAGGACAAGCGAACACTGAAGCTTTCTTT.

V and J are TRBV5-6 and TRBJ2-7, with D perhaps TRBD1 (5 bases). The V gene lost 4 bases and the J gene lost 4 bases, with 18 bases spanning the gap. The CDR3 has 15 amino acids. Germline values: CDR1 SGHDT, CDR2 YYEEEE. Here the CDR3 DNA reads TGTGCCAGCAGCCCGAACCCAGGGATAAGTTACGAGCAGTACTTC. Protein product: CASSPNPGISYEQYF.

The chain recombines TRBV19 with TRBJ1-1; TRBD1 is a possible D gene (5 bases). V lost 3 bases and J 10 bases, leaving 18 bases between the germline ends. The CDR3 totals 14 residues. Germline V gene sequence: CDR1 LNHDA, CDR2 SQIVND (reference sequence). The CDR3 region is CASSIGRDSRGAFF. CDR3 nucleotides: TGTGCCAGTAGTATCGGCCGTGACAGCCGGGGAGCTTTCTTT.

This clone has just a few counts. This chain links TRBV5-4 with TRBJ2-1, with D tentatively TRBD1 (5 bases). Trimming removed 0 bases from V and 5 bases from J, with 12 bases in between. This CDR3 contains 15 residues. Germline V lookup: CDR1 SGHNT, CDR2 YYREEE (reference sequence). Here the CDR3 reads CASSLAMQGHNEQFF. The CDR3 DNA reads TGTGCCAGCAGCTTGGCCATGCAGGGCCACAATGAGCAGTTCTTC.